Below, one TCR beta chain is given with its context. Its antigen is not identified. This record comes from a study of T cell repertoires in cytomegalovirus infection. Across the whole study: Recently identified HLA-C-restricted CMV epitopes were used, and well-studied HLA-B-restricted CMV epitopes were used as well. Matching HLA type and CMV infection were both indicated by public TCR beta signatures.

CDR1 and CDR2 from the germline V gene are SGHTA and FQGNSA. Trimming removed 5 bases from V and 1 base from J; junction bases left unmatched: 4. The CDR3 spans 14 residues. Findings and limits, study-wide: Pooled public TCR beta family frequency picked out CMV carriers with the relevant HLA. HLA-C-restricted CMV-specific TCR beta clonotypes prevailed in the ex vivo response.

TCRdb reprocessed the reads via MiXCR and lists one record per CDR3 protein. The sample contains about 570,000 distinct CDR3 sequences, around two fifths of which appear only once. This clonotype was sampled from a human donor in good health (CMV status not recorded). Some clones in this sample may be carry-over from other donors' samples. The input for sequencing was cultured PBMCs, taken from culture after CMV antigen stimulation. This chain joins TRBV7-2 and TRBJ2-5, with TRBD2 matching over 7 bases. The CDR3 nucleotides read TGTGCCAGCAGCCGACTAGCTCTCCAAGAGACCCAGTACTTC. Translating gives CASSRLALQETQYF.